This T cell receptor beta chain was documented in a study of blood T cell repertoires in COVID-19. Study context: Acute and convalescent COVID-19 samples came from the United States, Italy and Spain. Nucleic acid was either cDNA or gDNA, and it came from T cells, B-cell-depleted T cells, or PBMCs.

Germline V CDR1 and CDR2: MNHEY, SVGAGI. The CDR3 has 14 amino acids. Trimming removed 7 bases from V and 1 base from J; junction bases left unmatched: 5. The repertoire was sequenced with immunoSEQ multiplex PCR; TCRdb's copy has only in-frame clones and lacks some. The repertoire holds more than 95,000 clones, with roughly 80% as singletons. The source of this sequence is a man younger than 40 with acute or convalescent COVID-19. Source material: peripheral blood. This sequence joins TRBV6-5 and TRBJ1-1, with TRBD1 matching 8 bases. The CDR3 nucleotides read TGTGCCAGCACCCAAGACAGGGGGAACACTGAAGCTTTCTTT. This encodes CASTQDRGNTEAFF.